What follows are 8 T cell receptor beta chains derived from one specimen sequenced in a study of cytomegalovirus exposure and HLA in healthy donors. PCR employed 60 Vbeta and 13 Jbeta primers. Clones were sequenced by immunoSEQ multiplex PCR, and TCRdb holds only the in-frame ones, with some missing. Of about 210,000 clones listed, 81% are singletons. The sequenced sample consisted of PBMCs. These receptors all come from a middle-aged man in good health and CMV-seropositive.

CDR3 region: CASSSRTRTYEQYF. CDR3 coding DNA: TGTGCCAGCAGTTCACGTACTAGGACCTACGAGCAGTACTTC. The chain joins TRBV28 to TRBJ2-7, with D possibly being TRBD2 (5 bases). The germline V gene encodes CDR1 MDHEN and CDR2 SYDVKM. The CDR3 has 14 amino acids. The ends were cut back, 4 bases at V and 2 bases at J, with 12 bases in the middle.

This chain connects TRBV18 to TRBJ2-5; D gene unclear. V shed 4 bases and J shed 2 bases, with 2 bases lying between them. Germline V gene data show CDR1 as KGHSH and CDR2 as LQKENI. This CDR3 comprises 11 residues. The DNA of the CDR3 is TGTGCCAGCTCACTACAAGAGACCCAGTACTTC. Translated: CASSLQETQYF.

The chain combines TRBV14 with TRBJ2-1, with TRBD2 matching 8 bases. The J segment lost 3 bases and the V segment lost 5 bases, leaving 6 bases of the junction unmatched. CDR3 length: 15 amino acids. The V gene's germline CDR1 is SGHDN and CDR2 FVKESK. The CDR3 bases are TGTGCCAGCAGCTCGCCGGGGGGGGTCTACAATGAGCAGTTCTTC. Protein sequence: CASSSPGGVYNEQFF.

The chain carries TRBV10-3 and TRBJ1-6, with 7 bases identical to TRBD1. The J segment lost 9 bases and the V segment lost 10 bases, leaving 6 bases of the junction unmatched. Germline V gene data show CDR1 as ENHRY and CDR2 as SYGVKD. CDR3 length: 12 amino acids. CDR3 nucleotides: TGTGCCACCCGGGACAGCGGTTCACCCCTCCACTTT. Encoded protein: CATRDSGSPLHF.

The sample holds one count of this clone. The chain is built from TRBV7-3 and TRBJ2-5; possible D gene TRBD2, 7 bases. CDR3 length: 15 amino acids. Looked up from germline, CDR1 is SGHTA and CDR2 is FQGTGA. V lost 5 bases and J 5 bases, leaving 18 bases between the germline ends. CDR3: CASSPRGRGGETQYF. The CDR3 bases are TGTGCCAGCAGCCCCCGGGGGAGGGGGGGGGAGACCCAGTACTTC.

The chain has TRBV29-1 and TRBJ2-1, with TRBD1 matching over 8 bases. Germline V gene data show CDR1 as SQVTM and CDR2 as ANQGSEA. With 3 bases clipped from V and 7 bases from J, the junction kept 5 bases outside the gene matches. This CDR3 contains 13 residues. CDR3 coding DNA: TGCAGCGTTGAGACAGGGGACTGGAATGAGCAGTTCTTC. Protein product: CSVETGDWNEQFF.

CDR3 nucleotide sequence: TGTGCCAGCAGCCGGGACAGGGTAAACGAGCAGTACTTC. This codes for CASSRDRVNEQYF. This rearrangement joins TRBV6-5 to TRBJ2-7, with 9 positions matching TRBD1. Germline V gene sequence: CDR1 MNHEY, CDR2 SVGAGI. V was pared by 6 bases and J by 5 bases, with 5 bases of the junction left unmatched. The CDR3 covers 13 residues.

V and J are TRBV4-3 and TRBJ2-1, with 7 bases identical to TRBD2. The CDR3 is 19 residues long. Per germline, CDR1 LGHNA and CDR2 YSLEER. V lost 0 bases and J lost 0; bases outside the gene matches: 11. The CDR3 bases are TGCGCCAGCAGCCAAGATATGGGGCTAGCGGTCCGCTCCTACAATGAGCAGTTCTTC. Protein: CASSQDMGLAVRSYNEQFF.